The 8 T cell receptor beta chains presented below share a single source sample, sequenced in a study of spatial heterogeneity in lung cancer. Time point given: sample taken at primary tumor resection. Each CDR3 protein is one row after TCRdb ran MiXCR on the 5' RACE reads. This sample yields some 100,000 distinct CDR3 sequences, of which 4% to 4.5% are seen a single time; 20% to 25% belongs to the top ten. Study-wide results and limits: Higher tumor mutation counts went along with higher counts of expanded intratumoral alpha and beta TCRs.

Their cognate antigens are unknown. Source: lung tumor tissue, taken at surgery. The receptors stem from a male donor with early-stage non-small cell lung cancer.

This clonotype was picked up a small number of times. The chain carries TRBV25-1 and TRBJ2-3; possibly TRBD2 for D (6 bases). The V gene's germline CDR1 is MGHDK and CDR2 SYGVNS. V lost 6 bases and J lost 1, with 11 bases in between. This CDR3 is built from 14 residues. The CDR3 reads CASSVREGTDTQYF. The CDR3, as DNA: TGTGCCAGCAGCGTAAGGGAGGGCACAGATACGCAGTATTTT.

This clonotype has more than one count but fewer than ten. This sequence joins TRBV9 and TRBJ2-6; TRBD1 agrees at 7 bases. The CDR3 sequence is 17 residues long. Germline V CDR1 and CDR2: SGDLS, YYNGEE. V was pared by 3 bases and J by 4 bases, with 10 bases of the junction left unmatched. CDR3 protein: CASSGRDSSLGANVLTF. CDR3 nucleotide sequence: TGTGCCAGCAGCGGCCGGGACAGTTCTCTGGGGGCCAACGTCCTGACTTTC. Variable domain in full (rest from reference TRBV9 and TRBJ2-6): DSGVTQTPKHLITATGQRVTLRCSPRSGDLSVYWYQQSLDQGLQFLIQYYNGEERAKGNILERFSAQQFPDLHSELNLSSLELGDSALYFCASSGRDSSLGANVLTFGAGSRLTVL.

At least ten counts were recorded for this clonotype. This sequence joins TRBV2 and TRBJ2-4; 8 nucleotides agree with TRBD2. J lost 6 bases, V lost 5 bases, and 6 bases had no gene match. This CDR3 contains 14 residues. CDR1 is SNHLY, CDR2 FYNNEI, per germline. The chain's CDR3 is CASSFAGGGNIQYF. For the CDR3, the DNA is TGTGCCAGCAGTTTCGCGGGAGGAGGAAACATTCAGTACTTC. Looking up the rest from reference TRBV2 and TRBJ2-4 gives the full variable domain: EPEVTQTPSHQVTQMGQEVILRCVPISNHLYFYWYRQILGQKVEFLVSFYNNEISEKSEIFDDQFSVERPDGSNFTLKIRSTKLEDSAMYFCASSFAGGGNIQYFGAGTRLSVL.

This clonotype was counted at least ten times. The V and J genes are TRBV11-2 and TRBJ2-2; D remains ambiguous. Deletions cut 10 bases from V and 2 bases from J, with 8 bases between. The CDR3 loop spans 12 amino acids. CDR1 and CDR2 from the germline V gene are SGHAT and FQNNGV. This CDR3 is CATRLNTGELFF. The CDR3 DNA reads TGTGCCACCCGTTTAAACACCGGGGAGCTGTTTTTT.

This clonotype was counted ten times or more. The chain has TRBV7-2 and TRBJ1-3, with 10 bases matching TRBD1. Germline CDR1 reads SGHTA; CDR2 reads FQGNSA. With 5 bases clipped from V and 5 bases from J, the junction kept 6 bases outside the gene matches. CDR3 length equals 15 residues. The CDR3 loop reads CASSADRGQRNTIYF. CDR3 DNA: TGTGCCAGCAGCGCAGACAGGGGGCAGCGAAACACCATATATTTT. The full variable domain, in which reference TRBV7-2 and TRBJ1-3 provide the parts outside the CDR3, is GAGVSQSPSNKVTEKGKDVELRCDPISGHTALYWYRQSLGQGLEFLIYFQGNSAPDKSGLPSDRFSAERTGGSVSTLTIQRTQQEDSAVYLCASSADRGQRNTIYFGEGSWLTVV.

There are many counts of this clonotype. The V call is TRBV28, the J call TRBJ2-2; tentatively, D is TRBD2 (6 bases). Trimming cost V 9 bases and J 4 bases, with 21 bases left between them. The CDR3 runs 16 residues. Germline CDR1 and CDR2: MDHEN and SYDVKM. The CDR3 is CASQQDPRRGTGELFF. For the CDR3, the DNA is TGTGCCAGTCAACAAGACCCTAGGAGGGGCACCGGGGAGCTGTTTTTT.

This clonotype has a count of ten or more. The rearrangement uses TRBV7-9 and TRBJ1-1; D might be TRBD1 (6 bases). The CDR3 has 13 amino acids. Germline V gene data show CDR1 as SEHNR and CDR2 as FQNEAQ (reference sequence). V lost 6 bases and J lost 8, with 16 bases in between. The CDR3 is CASSFASGTEAFF. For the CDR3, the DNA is TGTGCCAGCAGTTTTGCGTCCGGGACAGAAGCTTTCTTT.

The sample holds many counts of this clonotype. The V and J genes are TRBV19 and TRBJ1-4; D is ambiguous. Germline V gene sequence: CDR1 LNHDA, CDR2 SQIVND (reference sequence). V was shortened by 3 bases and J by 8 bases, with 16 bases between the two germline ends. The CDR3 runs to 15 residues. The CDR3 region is CASSITPRETEKLFF. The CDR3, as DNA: TGTGCCAGTAGTATTACTCCCCGGGAAACGGAAAAACTGTTTTTT.